A selection of T cell receptor beta chains follows, all from one sample in a study of human T cells and chemical hapten exposure. MiXCR, run by TCRdb on the RACE reads, gives a single entry per CDR3 protein. The sample lists 350,000 to 450,000 distinct CDR3 sequences; 5% to 6.5% were seen once. The sample was whole blood, taken in connection with sensitization to the hapten diphenylcyclopropenone (DPC). The receptor set was obtained from a woman aged 50 to 60 with alopecia areata. Some clones in this sample may be carry-over from other donors' samples. CDR3s include the opening cysteine and the closing phenylalanine or tryptophan. The D gene is left open where the match is weak. Clone size is not always given. Where it is, it says once, few, many or a class for expanded clones.

J gene | D gene | clone size | V gene | CDR3 protein | CDR3 DNA
TRBJ2-2 | - | - | TRBV6-5 | CASSLQVGELFF | TGTGCCAGCAGTTTACAGGTCGGGGAGCTGTTTTTT
TRBJ1-3 | TRBD1 | - | TRBV20-1 | CSARDLQGFSDTIYF | TGCAGTGCTAGAGATTTACAGGGGTTCTCGGACACCATATATTTT
TRBJ2-3 | - | - | TRBV7-9 | CASSPLPSGGPDTQYF | TGTGCCAGCAGCCCGCTCCCCTCTGGTGGCCCAGATACGCAGTATTTT
TRBJ2-3 | TRBD2 | many | TRBV5-8 | CASSTGTSGGPRADTQYF | TGTGCCAGCAGCACCGGGACTAGCGGGGGCCCCAGGGCAGATACGCAGTATTTT
TRBJ2-1 | - | few | TRBV29-1 | CSVEDRQALIYNEQFF | TGCAGCGTTGAAGATCGGCAGGCCCTTATCTACAATGAGCAGTTCTTC
TRBJ2-7 | - | many | TRBV3-1 | CASRARGGNEQYF | TGTGCCAGCAGGGCCAGGGGCGGCAACGAGCAGTACTTC
TRBJ1-4 | - | many | TRBV5-1 | CASSSTTTTNEKLFF | TGCGCCAGCAGCTCCACCACAACAACTAATGAAAAACTGTTTTTT
TRBJ2-5 | TRBD2 | many | TRBV7-2 | CASSLNSGRAGGTQYF | TGTGCCAGCAGCTTAAATAGCGGGAGGGCCGGGGGGACCCAGTACTTC
TRBJ2-5 | TRBD2 | many | TRBV5-5 | CASSLLPGGPQETQYF | TGTGCCAGCAGCCTTTTGCCGGGAGGCCCGCAAGAGACCCAGTACTTC
TRBJ2-3 | - | many | TRBV4-3 | CASSQGARTDTQYF | TGCGCCAGCAGCCAGGGAGCCCGCACAGATACGCAGTATTTT
TRBJ2-3 | - | few | TRBV27 | CASSSERVDTQYF | TGTGCCAGCAGTTCCGAGCGGGTAGATACGCAGTATTTT
TRBJ1-5 | - | - | TRBV7-9 | CASSLRDYQPQHF | TGTGCCAGCAGCTTACGGGATTATCAGCCCCAGCATTTT
TRBJ2-1 | - | many | TRBV2 | CASSEEPYDYNEQFF | TGTGCCAGCAGTGAAGAGCCCTACGATTACAATGAGCAGTTCTTC
TRBJ2-7 | TRBD1 | - | TRBV7-8 | CASNTRTGAHEQYF | TGTGCCAGCAACACCCGGACAGGGGCCCACGAGCAGTACTTC
TRBJ1-1 | - | few | TRBV2 | CASGFEANTEAFF | TGTGCCAGCGGCTTTGAAGCGAACACTGAAGCTTTCTTT
TRBJ2-1 | - | many | TRBV29-1 | CSVRPGGLFNEQFF | TGCAGCGTGAGGCCTGGGGGCTTATTCAATGAGCAGTTCTTC
TRBJ1-3 | - | - | TRBV12-3/TRBV12-4 | CASSLGGLAIANTIYF | TGTGCCAGCAGTTTAGGGGGGCTTGCCATCGCAAACACCATATATTTT
TRBJ1-3 | TRBD1 | - | TRBV20-1 | CSALTGGFTGNTIYF | TGCAGTGCTCTCACAGGGGGCTTCACTGGAAACACCATATATTTT
TRBJ1-2 | - | few | TRBV6-5 | CASTTTSVSYGYTF | TGTGCCAGCACCACTACCTCTGTAAGCTATGGCTACACCTTC
TRBJ2-7 | TRBD1 | many | TRBV5-1 | CASSPRRRGQAIYEQYF | TGCGCCAGCAGCCCCCGACGCCGGGGACAGGCCATCTACGAGCAGTACTTC
TRBJ2-3 | TRBD2 | many | TRBV27 | CASSALAGGLGDTQYF | TGTGCCAGCAGTGCTCTAGCGGGGGGGCTCGGAGATACGCAGTATTTT
TRBJ1-1 | - | - | TRBV10-3 | CATLWDPNTEAFF | TGTGCCACCCTGTGGGATCCTAATACTGAAGCTTTCTTT
TRBJ1-1 | - | many | TRBV12-3/TRBV12-4 | CASSFKGTVNTEAFF | TGTGCCAGCAGTTTCAAGGGAACCGTGAACACTGAAGCTTTCTTT
TRBJ1-1 | - | - | TRBV30 | CAWSVWGGANTEAFF | TGTGCCTGGAGTGTATGGGGGGGCGCAAATACTGAAGCTTTCTTT
TRBJ1-2 | - | many | TRBV6-6 | CASSTDTYGYTF | TGTGCCAGCAGTACGGACACCTATGGCTACACCTTC
TRBJ1-1 | - | many | TRBV10-3 | CAIKLGINTEAFF | TGTGCCATCAAGCTTGGGATTAACACTGAAGCTTTCTTT
TRBJ1-5 | TRBD1 | many | TRBV5-5 | CASSSTGGSRQPQHF | TGTGCCAGCAGCTCAACAGGGGGCTCTCGTCAGCCCCAGCATTTT
TRBJ2-1 | - | many | TRBV29-1 | CSVEKYNEQFF | TGCAGCGTTGAGAAGTACAATGAGCAGTTCTTC
TRBJ2-3 | - | many | TRBV12-3/TRBV12-4 | CASSLLMADTDTQYF | TGTGCCAGCAGCCTCCTGATGGCAGACACAGATACGCAGTATTTT
TRBJ1-5 | TRBD1 | many | TRBV6-6 | CASRFGQGGQPQHF | TGTGCCAGCAGATTCGGACAGGGTGGCCAGCCCCAGCATTTT
TRBJ2-3 | - | many | TRBV28 | CASRRGDGTDTQYF | TGTGCCAGCAGGAGGGGAGATGGGACAGATACGCAGTATTTT
TRBJ1-3 | - | - | TRBV5-1 | CASSPGTDSGNTIYF | TGCGCCAGCAGCCCCGGGACGGACTCTGGAAACACCATATATTTT
TRBJ1-1 | - | few | TRBV4-1 | CASSVGGEEAFF | TGCGCCAGCAGCGTTGGGGGGGAGGAAGCTTTCTTT
TRBJ2-7 | TRBD1 | - | TRBV12-3/TRBV12-4 | CASSFQGASGEQYF | TGTGCCAGCAGTTTCCAGGGGGCGTCGGGCGAGCAGTACTTC